This TCR beta chain was obtained from a study of technical replicates of blood from a few donors. V was cut by 3 bases and J by 0 bases, with 4 bases left in between. Germline CDR1 is KGHSH and CDR2 is LQKENI. The CDR3 consists of 13 residues. Assay used: immunoSEQ multiplex PCR; TCRdb lists only in-frame clones, some missing. The sample lists about 88,000 clones, 85% to 95% occurring once. The chain uses TRBV18 and TRBJ2-3; D call uncertain. The sequence was collected from a human donor in good health. The sample taken for sequencing was T cells isolated from PBMCs. The DNA for the CDR3 is TGTGCCAGCTCACCTCCAAGCACAGATACGCAGTATTTT. It yields the protein CASSPPSTDTQYF.